This TCR beta chain comes out of a study of T-cell memory formation after mild COVID-19. UMIs and sample barcodes were carried by the TCR alpha and TCR beta cDNA libraries that 5'RACE produced using constant-segment primers. TCRdb processed the 5' RACE reads anew with MiXCR; each CDR3 protein has one entry. The table lists about 110,000 distinct CDR3 sequences, 9.5% to 15% of them singletons. A remark on this clonotype: Its antigen is as yet unknown.

Broader study findings: The finding that pre-infection memory included some responding clones suggested that cross-reactive memory joined.

Per the germline V gene, CDR1 is SEHNR and CDR2 is FQNEAQ (reference sequence). V trimming: 5 bases; J trimming: 4 bases; junction bases outside the gene matches: 12. This CDR3 region has 18 residues. The sample was PBMCs or a T cell subset sorted from them (not recorded which). This sequence joins TRBV7-9 and TRBJ2-3; 13 positions agree with TRBD2. The origin of this receptor is an adult woman who had mild COVID-19 (a few samples of this study predate the infection). Cell type and time point are not known. The CDR3 protein is CASSGTGTSGARPDTQYF. For the CDR3, the DNA is TGTGCCAGCAGCGGGACCGGGACTAGCGGGGCCAGACCAGATACGCAGTATTTT.